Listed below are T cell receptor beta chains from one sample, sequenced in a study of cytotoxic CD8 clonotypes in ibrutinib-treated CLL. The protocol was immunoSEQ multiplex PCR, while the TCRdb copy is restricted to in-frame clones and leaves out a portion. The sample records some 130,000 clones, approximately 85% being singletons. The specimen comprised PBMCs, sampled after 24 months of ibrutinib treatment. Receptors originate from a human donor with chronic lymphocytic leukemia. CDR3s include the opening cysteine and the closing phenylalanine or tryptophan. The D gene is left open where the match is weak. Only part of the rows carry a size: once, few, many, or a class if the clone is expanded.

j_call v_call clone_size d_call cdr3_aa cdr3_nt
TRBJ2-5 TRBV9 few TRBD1 CASSGQTGGRQETQYF TGTGCCAGCAGCGGACAGACAGGGGGCAGGCAAGAGACCCAGTACTTC
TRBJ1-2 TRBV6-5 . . CASRKNSDLNYGYTF TGTGCCAGCAGGAAAAACAGCGACCTTAACTATGGCTACACCTTC
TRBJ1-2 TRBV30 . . CAWSRTAVYGYTF TGTGCCTGGAGTCGGACGGCTGTCTATGGCTACACCTTC
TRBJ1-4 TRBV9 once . CASSVAWGRKKLFF TGTGCCAGCAGCGTAGCTTGGGGGCGCAAAAAACTGTTTTTT
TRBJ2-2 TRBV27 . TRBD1 CASSLQGAGGELFF TGTGCCAGCAGTTTGCAGGGGGCCGGCGGGGAGCTGTTTTTT
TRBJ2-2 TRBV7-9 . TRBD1 CASSLRTGGVSTGELFF TGTGCCAGCAGCTTAAGGACAGGGGGCGTGAGCACCGGGGAGCTGTTTTTT
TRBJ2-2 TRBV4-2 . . CASSLWGGSHLNTGELFF TGTGCCAGCAGCCTCTGGGGGGGCAGCCATTTGAACACCGGGGAGCTGTTTTTT
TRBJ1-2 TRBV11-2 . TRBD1 CASTPGQGFGGYTF TGTGCCAGCACACCCGGACAGGGTTTCGGTGGCTACACCTTC
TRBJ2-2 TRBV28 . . CASSSGNTGELFF TGTGCCAGCAGTTCGGGGAACACCGGGGAGCTGTTTTTT
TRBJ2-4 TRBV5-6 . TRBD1 CASSSGQGAIRRKNIQYF TGTGCCAGCAGCTCCGGACAGGGGGCGATTCGCCGAAAAAACATTCAGTACTTC
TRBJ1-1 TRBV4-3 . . CASSQDRAPGPPEAFF TGCGCCAGCAGCCAAGATCGGGCACCAGGGCCCCCTGAAGCTTTCTTT
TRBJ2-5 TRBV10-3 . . CAVRRDQETQYF TGTGCCGTTCGCCGGGACCAAGAGACCCAGTACTTC
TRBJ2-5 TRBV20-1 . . CSARVETQYF TGCAGTGCCCGTGTGGAGACCCAGTACTTC
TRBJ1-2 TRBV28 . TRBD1 CASAWDRPYGYTF TGTGCCAGTGCCTGGGACAGGCCCTATGGCTACACCTTC
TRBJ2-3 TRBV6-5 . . CASSYQSQRADTQYF TGTGCCAGCAGTTACCAGTCTCAAAGGGCAGATACGCAGTATTTT
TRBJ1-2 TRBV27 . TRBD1 CASGGDRGRGKASGYTF TGTGCCAGCGGGGGGGACAGGGGGCGCGGAAAGGCTAGTGGCTACACCTTC
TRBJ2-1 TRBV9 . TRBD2 CASSVRTSGALNEQFF TGTGCCAGCAGCGTACGGACTAGCGGTGCGCTCAATGAGCAGTTCTTC
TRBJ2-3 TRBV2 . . CASSPSSGGGTDTQYF TGTGCCAGCAGCCCGAGTTCGGGGGGCGGCACAGATACGCAGTATTTT
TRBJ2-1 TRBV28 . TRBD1 CASSSPTGRYNEQFF TGTGCCAGCAGTTCTCCGACAGGGCGCTACAATGAGCAGTTCTTC
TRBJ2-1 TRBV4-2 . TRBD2 CASSQEGGGRSDNEQFF TGTGCCAGCAGCCAAGAAGGAGGCGGGAGGTCAGACAATGAGCAGTTCTTC
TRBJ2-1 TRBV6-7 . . CAKLLAAEQFF TGTGCCAAACTCCTAGCTGCTGAGCAGTTCTTC
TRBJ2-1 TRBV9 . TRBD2 CASSVATGGLKNEQFF TGTGCCAGCAGCGTAGCTACGGGAGGACTTAAAAATGAGCAGTTCTTC
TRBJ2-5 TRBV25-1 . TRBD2 CASGRASGFQETQYF TGTGCCAGCGGGAGGGCTAGCGGGTTCCAAGAGACCCAGTACTTC
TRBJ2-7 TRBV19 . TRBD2 CASSRSSGSYSYEQYF TGTGCCAGTAGTAGATCTAGCGGCTCCTACTCCTACGAGCAGTACTTC
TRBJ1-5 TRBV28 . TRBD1 CAARRQGVNQPQHF TGTGCCGCGAGAAGACAGGGGGTAAATCAGCCCCAGCATTTT
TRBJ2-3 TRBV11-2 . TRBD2 CASRLGPGLGGTQYF TGTGCCAGCAGACTAGGTCCCGGACTAGGAGGAACGCAGTATTTT
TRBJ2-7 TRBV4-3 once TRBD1 CASSQEWRTGHEQYF TGCGCCAGCAGCCAAGAGTGGAGGACAGGGCACGAGCAGTACTTC
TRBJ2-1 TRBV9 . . CASSIGGSTSYNEQFF TGTGCCAGCAGCATAGGGGGGTCTACCTCCTACAATGAGCAGTTCTTC
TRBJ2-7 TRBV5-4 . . CASSLARVWYF TGTGCCAGCAGCTTGGCCAGGGTGTGGTACTTC
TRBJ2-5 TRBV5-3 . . CARTLGTRRYPQETQYF TGTGCCAGAACCTTAGGGACACGGCGTTACCCCCAAGAGACCCAGTACTTC